A single sample is the source of the 8 T cell receptor beta chains below, sequenced in a study of blood T cells in healthy people across ages. Using a J-beta primer mix together with a sample-barcoded 5' primer, a second PCR was run for roughly 6 to 11 cycles. TCRdb itself ran the 5' RACE reads through MiXCR, one entry per CDR3 protein. The sample shows over 950,000 distinct CDR3 sequences, about 51% of them seen only once. Input material: blood. These receptors all come from a woman aged 55-69 years in good health.

The chain links TRBV2 to TRBJ2-5, with D possibly called TRBD1 or TRBD2 (6 bases each). Germline CDR1 reads SNHLY; CDR2 reads FYNNEI. The germline V and J ends were trimmed by 2 bases and 5 bases, with 18 bases remaining between them. There are 16 residues in the CDR3. CDR3 in amino acids: CASSELRGGGRETQYF. The DNA for the CDR3 is TGTGCCAGCAGTGAACTCAGGGGAGGAGGCCGCGAGACCCAGTACTTC. Supplemented by reference TRBV2 and TRBJ2-5, the full variable domain reads EPEVTQTPSHQVTQMGQEVILRCVPISNHLYFYWYRQILGQKVEFLVSFYNNEISEKSEIFDDQFSVERPDGSNFTLKIRSTKLEDSAMYFCASSELRGGGRETQYFGPGTRLLVL.

This chain links TRBV27 with TRBJ2-5, with TRBD2 as a possible D gene (6 bases). Germline V CDR1 and CDR2: MNHEY, SMNVEV (reference sequence). The CDR3 runs 11 residues. V was cut by 7 bases and J by 11 bases, with 14 bases left in between. The CDR3 here is CASTRGNEQYF. The CDR3 nucleotides are TGTGCCAGCACTCGGGGGAATGAGCAGTACTTC.

This clonotype was detected a few times. DNA of the CDR3: TGTGCCATCAGTGAGTCTGATCTTATGGAGACCCAGTACTTC. It encodes CAISESDLMETQYF. This rearrangement joins TRBV10-3 to TRBJ2-5; D is unclear. CDR3 size: 14 residues. Looked up from germline, CDR1 is ENHRY and CDR2 is SYGVKD. Trimming left V 0 bases short and J 5 bases short, with 10 bases between.

This clonotype was counted at least ten times. The V and J genes are TRBV6-1 and TRBJ2-6, with no clear D. In germline, CDR1 is MNHNS, CDR2 SASEGT. The length of the CDR3 is 15 residues. V was shortened by 3 bases and J by 4 bases, with 10 bases between the two germline ends. In nucleotides, the CDR3 is TGTGCCAGCAGTGACCACGGATCCGGGGCCAACGTCCTGACTTTC. Translated, it gives CASSDHGSGANVLTF.

This clonotype showed up just a few times. The rearrangement joins TRBV9 to TRBJ1-2; no reliable D call. Germline CDR1 and CDR2: SGDLS and YYNGEE. V lost 4 bases and J 5 bases, leaving 9 bases between the germline ends. The CDR3 runs to 12 residues. CDR3 protein: CASSPDLYGYTF. The CDR3 bases are TGTGCCAGCAGCCCGGACCTTTATGGCTACACCTTC.

This clonotype was found a few times. The chain is built from TRBV27 and TRBJ1-1, with a weak D call TRBD1 (6 bases). The V gene lost 8 bases and the J gene lost 3 bases, with 13 bases spanning the gap. The CDR3 has 13 amino acids. The germline V gene has CDR1 MNHEY and CDR2 SMNVEV (reference sequence). CDR3 DNA: TGTGCCAGCGGCCGGGACAAATACACTGAAGCTTTCTTT. It encodes CASGRDKYTEAFF.

The CDR3 coding sequence is TGTGCCAGCAGTTTTAGCGGGACTCGGAATGAGCAGTTCTTC. Translated: CASSFSGTRNEQFF. The chain joins TRBV12-3 or TRBV12-4 to TRBJ2-1; 8 bases fit TRBD2. V shed 3 bases and J 7 bases; nucleotides not matched to a gene: 5. The CDR3 extends over 14 amino acids.

This chain joins TRBV6-5 and TRBJ2-1; a weak D match, TRBD2 (6 bases). V was trimmed by 2 bases and J by 9 bases, leaving 14 bases between them. Per the germline V gene, CDR1 is MNHEY and CDR2 is SVGAGI. The CDR3 has 14 amino acids. The CDR3 region is CASSYRVDGSEQFF. DNA of the CDR3: TGTGCCAGCAGTTACAGGGTCGACGGGAGTGAGCAGTTCTTC.